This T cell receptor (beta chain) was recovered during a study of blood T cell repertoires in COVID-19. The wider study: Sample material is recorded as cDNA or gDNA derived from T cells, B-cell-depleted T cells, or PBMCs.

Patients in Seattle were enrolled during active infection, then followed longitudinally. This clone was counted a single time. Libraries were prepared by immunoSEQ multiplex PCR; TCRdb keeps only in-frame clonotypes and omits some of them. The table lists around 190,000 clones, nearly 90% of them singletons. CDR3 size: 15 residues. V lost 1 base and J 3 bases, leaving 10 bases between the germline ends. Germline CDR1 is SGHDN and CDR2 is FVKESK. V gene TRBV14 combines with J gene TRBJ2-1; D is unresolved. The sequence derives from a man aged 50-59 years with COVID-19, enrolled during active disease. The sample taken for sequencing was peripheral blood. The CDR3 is CASSQALWSYNEQFF. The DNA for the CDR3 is TGTGCCAGCAGCCAAGCTTTGTGGAGCTACAATGAGCAGTTCTTC.